This T cell receptor (beta chain) derives from a study of graft-versus-host responses after intestinal transplantation. About the study: Anti-thymocyte globulin induction was given to all recipients, followed by tacrolimus and steroids for 2 to 3 years. Study-level results: Early HvG declines after transplant were associated with peak circulating GvH clone levels. High graft-versus-host to host-versus-graft T cell clonal ratios marked allografts of patients with graft-donor macrochimerism.

This clone was seen just once. The target antigen is unknown. Repertoires were generated with immunoSEQ multiplex PCR, while TCRdb's copy carries only in-frame clones and drops some. The repertoire includes some 76,000 clones, over 75% of them detected once, and around 8% sits in the top ten. The sample here was unstimulated CD8+ T cells sorted from spleen or lymph node cells, taken before transplant. This receptor was identified in a human donor who was the organ donor for an intestinal transplant.

CDR3 DNA sequence: TGTGCCAGCAGCTTAACTAGGGGATCTTACGAGCAGTACTTC. This gives the protein CASSLTRGSYEQYF. V is TRBV5-4 and J is TRBJ2-7; D tentatively reads TRBD1 or TRBD2 (5 bases each). Trimming shortened V by 2 bases and J by 4 bases, and 13 bases separated the two germline ends. The CDR3 runs to 14 residues. The germline V gene has CDR1 SGHNT and CDR2 YYREEE (reference sequence).